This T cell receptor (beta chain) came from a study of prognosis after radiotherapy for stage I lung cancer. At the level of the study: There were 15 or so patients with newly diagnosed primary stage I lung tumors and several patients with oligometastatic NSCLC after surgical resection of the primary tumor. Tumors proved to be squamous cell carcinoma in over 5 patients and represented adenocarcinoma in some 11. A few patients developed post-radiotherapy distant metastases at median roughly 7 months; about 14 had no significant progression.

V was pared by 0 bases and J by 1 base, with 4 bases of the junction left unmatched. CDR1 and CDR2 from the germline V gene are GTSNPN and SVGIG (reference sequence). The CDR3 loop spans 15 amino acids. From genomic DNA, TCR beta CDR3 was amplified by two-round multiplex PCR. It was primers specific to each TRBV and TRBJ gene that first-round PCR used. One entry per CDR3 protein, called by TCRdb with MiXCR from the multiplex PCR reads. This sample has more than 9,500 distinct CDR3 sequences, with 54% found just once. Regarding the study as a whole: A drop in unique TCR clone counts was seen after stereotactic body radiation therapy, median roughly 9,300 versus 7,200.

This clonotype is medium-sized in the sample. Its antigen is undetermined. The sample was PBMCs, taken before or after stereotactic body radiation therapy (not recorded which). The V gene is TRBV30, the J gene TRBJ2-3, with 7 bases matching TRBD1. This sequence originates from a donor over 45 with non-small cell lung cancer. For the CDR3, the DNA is TGTGCCTGGAGTGTACCAGGACAGGGCACAGATACGCAGTATTTT. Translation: CAWSVPGQGTDTQYF.